Following are 28 T cell receptor beta chains from one sample sequenced in a study of T cells after yellow fever vaccination. TCRdb reprocessed the 5' RACE reads with MiXCR, giving one entry per CDR3 protein. The sample holds some 340,000 distinct CDR3 sequences, about 10% seen once. The sample in question was CD4+ T cells sorted from PBMCs, obtained 45 days after the yellow fever booster vaccination. All receptors come from a man aged 18 to 30 who received the YFV17D yellow fever vaccine.

In this sample, this clonotype turned up many times. The V call is TRBV7-9, the J call TRBJ1-6; D remains ambiguous. Germline assignment: CDR1 SEHNR and CDR2 FQNEAQ (reference sequence). V lost 0 bases and J lost 10, with 10 bases in between. CDR3 length equals 14 residues. CDR3 in DNA: TGTGCCAGCAGCTTAGCTCCTCCATCCTCACCCCTCCACTTT. This codes for CASSLAPPSSPLHF.

This clonotype was counted at least ten times. The chain employs TRBV11-2 and TRBJ2-5; unclear D gene. The CDR3 totals 14 residues. V was shortened by 3 bases and J by 1 base, with 9 bases between the two germline ends. Per the germline V gene, CDR1 is SGHAT and CDR2 is FQNNGV. The DNA of the CDR3 is TGTGCCAGCAGCTTGAGTGTGCTCCAAGAGACCCAGTACTTC. This sequence encodes CASSLSVLQETQYF.

Ten or more counts support this clonotype. This chain connects TRBV4-1 to TRBJ2-2; 12 bases match TRBD2. The trim removed 4 bases at V and 4 bases at J, leaving 7 bases unmatched. The CDR3 has 17 amino acids. Germline lookup yields CDR1 MGHRA and CDR2 YSYEKL. The CDR3: CASSLYSSGGGTGELFF. Written as DNA, the CDR3 is TGCGCCAGCAGCCTATACTCTAGCGGGGGGGGCACCGGGGAGCTGTTTTTT.

This rearrangement joins TRBV18 to TRBJ2-5, with D possibly being TRBD1 (5 bases). Germline V gene lookup returns CDR1 KGHSH and CDR2 LQKENI. The CDR3 runs 15 residues. Trimming removed 1 base at V and 4 bases at J, with 13 bases between. Here the CDR3 reads CASSPLQGTSETQYF. The CDR3 DNA reads TGTGCCAGCTCACCACTTCAGGGAACATCAGAGACCCAGTACTTC. Full variable domain (rest looked up from reference TRBV18 and TRBJ2-5): NAGVMQNPRHLVRRRGQEARLRCSPMKGHSHVYWYRQLPEEGLKFMVYLQKENIIDESGMPKERFSAEFPKEGPSILRIQQVVRGDSAAYFCASSPLQGTSETQYFGPGTRLLVL.

This chain joins TRBV4-3 and TRBJ2-2; tentatively, D is TRBD2 (6 bases). Germline loops: CDR1 LGHNA, CDR2 YSLEER. There are 18 residues in the CDR3. Trimming shortened V by 6 bases and J by 3 bases, and 23 bases separated the two germline ends. The CDR3 region has the DNA TGCGCCAGCAGTCAACGGAGGGAATCGGGCGGAGACACCGGGGAGCTGTTTTTT. Translated: CASSQRRESGGDTGELFF.

The chain recombines TRBV12-3 or TRBV12-4 with TRBJ2-5; TRBD2 aligns across 9 bases. V shed 5 bases, J shed 5 bases, and the junction held 18 bases outside the gene matches. This CDR3 has 18 residues. The CDR3 bases are TGTGCCAGCAGTAGTACCTGGCGGGGGGGCCGTGACGGGGAGACCCAGTACTTC. Translating it yields CASSSTWRGGRDGETQYF.

At least ten counts were recorded for this clonotype. V and J are TRBV15 and TRBJ2-7; no firm D call. The CDR3 runs to 13 residues. Germline CDR1 is LNHNV and CDR2 is YYDKDF (reference sequence). The V end lost 3 bases, the J end lost 2 bases, and 8 bases lay between the germline ends. The CDR3 bases are TGTGCCACCAGCAGGGACGGAGCCTACGAGCAGTACTTC. Translated, it gives CATSRDGAYEQYF.

J is TRBJ2-5 and V is TRBV7-2; possible D gene TRBD1, 6 bases. The length of the CDR3 is 15 residues. Germline CDR1 reads SGHTA; CDR2 reads FQGNSA. Trimming took 1 base from V and 3 from J, leaving 12 bases between them. The CDR3 loop is CASSLDRQAKETQYF. The CDR3, as DNA: TGTGCCAGCAGCTTAGACAGACAGGCCAAAGAGACCCAGTACTTC.

This clonotype was counted between two and nine times. The chain recombines TRBV15 with TRBJ2-3, with 12 nucleotides matching TRBD2. Per germline, CDR1 LNHNV and CDR2 YYDKDF (reference sequence). Unmatched junction bases numbered 5, after V lost 5 bases and J lost 2 bases. CDR3 length: 16 residues. The CDR3: CATSPASGGATDTQYF. The CDR3 bases are TGTGCCACCAGCCCGGCTAGCGGGGGGGCCACAGATACGCAGTATTTT.

The table lists this clonotype with a few counts. This sequence joins TRBV5-1 and TRBJ2-1; D gene unclear. CDR1 is SGHRS, CDR2 YFSETQ, per germline. V lost 4 bases and J lost 0, with 11 bases in between. The CDR3 has 15 amino acids. CDR3 in amino acids: CASSLPLSSYNEQFF. The DNA of the CDR3 is TGCGCCAGCAGCCTGCCGTTAAGCTCCTACAATGAGCAGTTCTTC.

The genes are TRBV20-1 and TRBJ1-6; 9 nucleotides line up with TRBD1. Germline CDR1 is DFQATT and CDR2 is SNEGSKA (reference sequence). The CDR3 contains 16 residues. Trimming at V came to 3 bases and at J to 7 bases, leaving 10 bases not matched to a gene. In DNA, the CDR3 is TGCAGTGCTAGTGGGGGACAGGGTTTCAGGAATTCACCCCTCCACTTT. Its protein product is CSASGGQGFRNSPLHF.

This clonotype has more than one count but fewer than ten. The chain links TRBV5-5 to TRBJ1-5; TRBD1 is a possible D gene (5 bases). Germline CDR1 is SGHKS and CDR2 is YYEKEE (reference sequence). The length of the CDR3 is 14 residues. Trimming shortened V by 3 bases and J by 3 bases, and 10 bases separated the two germline ends. The CDR3 protein is CASSSDRYNQPQHF. The CDR3 bases are TGTGCCAGCAGCTCTGACAGATACAATCAGCCCCAGCATTTT. Supplemented by reference TRBV5-5 and TRBJ1-5, the full variable domain reads DAGVTQSPTHLIKTRGQQVTLRCSPISGHKSVSWYQQVLGQGPQFIFQYYEKEERGRGNFPDRFSARQFPNYSSELNVNALLLGDSALYLCASSSDRYNQPQHFGDGTRLSIL.

This clonotype appeared a few times. This chain joins TRBV7-3 and TRBJ1-2; D unresolved. The CDR3 contains 15 residues. The germline V gene encodes CDR1 SGHTA and CDR2 FQGTGA. The V and J ends lost 1 base and 4 bases respectively, with 13 bases between them. The CDR3 DNA reads TGTGCCAGCAGCTTAATCTCCAACCCCGTCTATGGCTACACCTTC. Translated: CASSLISNPVYGYTF.

This clonotype was counted a few times. J is TRBJ2-5 and V is TRBV12-3 or TRBV12-4; 7 nucleotides match TRBD1. V shed 4 bases and J 2 bases; nucleotides not matched to a gene: 7. The length of the CDR3 is 15 residues. DNA for the CDR3: TGTGCCAGCAGTTCGTCAGGACAGGCACAAGAGACCCAGTACTTC. This sequence encodes CASSSSGQAQETQYF.

CDR3 sequence (DNA): TGTGCCAGCAATCCCCGCGCTCATGGCACTGAAGCTTTCTTT. Its protein product is CASNPRAHGTEAFF. The rearrangement links TRBV2 to TRBJ1-1, with D hard to call. V was trimmed by 7 bases and J by 4 bases, leaving 16 bases between them. The CDR3 has 14 amino acids. Germline lookup yields CDR1 SNHLY and CDR2 FYNNEI.

There are a few counts of this clonotype. This sequence joins TRBV2 and TRBJ2-5; D is ambiguous. Trimming left V 3 bases short and J 3 bases short, with 17 bases between. The CDR3 extends over 16 amino acids. The germline V gene has CDR1 SNHLY and CDR2 FYNNEI. The CDR3: CASSETPGSPEETQYF. The DNA for the CDR3 is TGTGCCAGCAGTGAGACCCCTGGCAGTCCGGAAGAGACCCAGTACTTC. Full variable domain (rest looked up from reference TRBV2 and TRBJ2-5): EPEVTQTPSHQVTQMGQEVILRCVPISNHLYFYWYRQILGQKVEFLVSFYNNEISEKSEIFDDQFSVERPDGSNFTLKIRSTKLEDSAMYFCASSETPGSPEETQYFGPGTRLLVL.

Only a few counts were recorded for this clonotype. The chain recombines TRBV6-5 with TRBJ1-1; possibly TRBD1 for D (6 bases). The CDR3 runs 15 residues. Trimming removed 6 bases from V and 0 bases from J, with 14 bases in between. CDR1 MNHEY and CDR2 SVGAGI come from the germline V gene. CDR3 amino acids: CASRQGWGMNTEAFF. CDR3 DNA sequence: TGTGCCAGCAGGCAGGGGTGGGGGATGAACACTGAAGCTTTCTTT.

V gene TRBV7-3 combines with J gene TRBJ2-1; D perhaps matches TRBD2 (6 bases). V was shortened by 7 bases and J by 5 bases, with 12 bases between the two germline ends. The CDR3 runs 13 residues. The germline V gene encodes CDR1 SGHTA and CDR2 FQGTGA. The CDR3 sequence: CASTGGSHNEQFF. DNA for the CDR3: TGTGCCAGCACCGGGGGTAGTCACAATGAGCAGTTCTTC.

The chain employs TRBV6-5 and TRBJ2-7; D tentatively reads TRBD1 or TRBD2 (5 bases each). There are 13 residues in the CDR3. Deletions cut 3 bases from V and 6 bases from J, with 12 bases between. Germline CDR1 reads MNHEY; CDR2 reads SVGAGI. The DNA for the CDR3 is TGTGCCAGCAGTTATGAGGGGATCGGCGAGCAGTACTTC. This gives the protein CASSYEGIGEQYF.

The chain employs TRBV6-5 and TRBJ2-5, with 7 bases that match TRBD1. With V trimmed by 1 base and J by 5 bases, 7 bases remained unmatched. In germline, CDR1 is MNHEY, CDR2 SVGAGI. CDR3 length: 15 residues. CDR3 region: CASSYWMTGFETQYF. As DNA, the CDR3 is TGTGCCAGCAGTTACTGGATGACAGGGTTCGAGACCCAGTACTTC.

This clonotype was seen at least ten times. The chain uses TRBV4-3 and TRBJ2-4, with no clear D. Germline-derived CDR1 and CDR2 are LGHNA and YSLEER. The CDR3 is 16 amino acids. V lost 0 bases to trimming and J lost 3 bases, with 12 bases between them. The CDR3 protein is CASSQDPDGSKNIQYF. CDR3 DNA: TGCGCCAGCAGCCAAGATCCTGACGGTAGCAAAAACATTCAGTACTTC.

J is TRBJ1-2 and V is TRBV9; D unresolved. CDR1 and CDR2 from the germline V gene are SGDLS and YYNGEE. CDR3 length: 15 amino acids. V was cut by 0 bases and J by 6 bases, with 15 bases left in between. CDR3 sequence: CASSVDLAASDGYTF. In nucleotides, the CDR3 is TGTGCCAGCAGCGTAGATCTGGCCGCTTCGGATGGCTACACCTTC.

In this sample, this clonotype turned up many times. This chain uses TRBV3-1 with TRBJ2-2; no reliable D call. Trimming shortened V by 1 base and J by 1 base, and 4 bases separated the two germline ends. The germline V gene encodes CDR1 LGHDT and CDR2 YNNKEL (reference sequence). This CDR3 has 14 amino acids. As DNA, the CDR3 is TGTGCCAGCAGCCAAGGGGAGAACACCGGGGAGCTGTTTTTT. Its translation: CASSQGENTGELFF.

The chain carries TRBV12-2 and TRBJ2-1; the table's TRBD2 call for D was not verified on the DNA. TRBV12-2 corresponds to a pseudogene. The CDR3 is 12 residues long. In DNA form, the CDR3 reads TGTGCAAGCCGGACTAGCGGCAATGAGCAGTTCTTC. Translating gives CASRTSGNEQFF.

The chain recombines TRBV6-4 with TRBJ2-1, with TRBD2 identical over 9 bases. V lost 0 bases and J lost 4; bases outside the gene matches: 1. CDR3 length: 15 residues. Germline V gene sequence: CDR1 MRHNA, CDR2 SNTAGT. The DNA of the CDR3 is TGTGCCAGCAGTGACTCTAGCGGGAGTTACAATGAGCAGTTCTTC. Its translation is CASSDSSGSYNEQFF.

This clonotype was recorded many times. The V call is TRBV7-9, the J call TRBJ1-2, with D hard to call. Looked up from germline, CDR1 is SEHNR and CDR2 is FQNEAQ (reference sequence). The CDR3 is made up of 12 amino acids. V lost 1 base to trimming and J lost 8 bases, with 8 bases between them. CDR3 DNA sequence: TGTGCCAGCAGCTTAGAAGTAAGAGGCTACACCTTC. This gives the protein CASSLEVRGYTF.

Points on this clonotype: A read error may be the cause here, since a much bigger clone is one base away. V gene TRBV29-1 combines with J gene TRBJ1-2, with 8 bases identical to TRBD1. The CDR3 covers 12 residues. From germline, CDR1 is SQVTM and CDR2 ANQGSEA. CDR3 bases: TGCTGCGTTGAAGACCCAGGGGGCGGCTACACCTTC. Amino acids: CCVEDPGGGYTF.

At least ten counts were recorded for this clonotype. This chain joins TRBV5-4 and TRBJ2-5, with unresolved D. Trimming removed 1 base at V and 3 bases at J, with 7 bases between. The CDR3 has 13 residues. Germline V gene sequence: CDR1 SGHNT, CDR2 YYREEE (reference sequence). The CDR3 DNA reads as TGTGCCAGCAGCTTGCCGTACGAAGAGACCCAGTACTTC. Residues: CASSLPYEETQYF. Supplemented by reference TRBV5-4 and TRBJ2-5, the full variable domain reads ETGVTQSPTHLIKTRGQQVTLRCSSQSGHNTVSWYQQALGQGPQFIFQYYREEENGRGNFPPRFSGLQFPNYSSELNVNALELDDSALYLCASSLPYEETQYFGPGTRLLVL.